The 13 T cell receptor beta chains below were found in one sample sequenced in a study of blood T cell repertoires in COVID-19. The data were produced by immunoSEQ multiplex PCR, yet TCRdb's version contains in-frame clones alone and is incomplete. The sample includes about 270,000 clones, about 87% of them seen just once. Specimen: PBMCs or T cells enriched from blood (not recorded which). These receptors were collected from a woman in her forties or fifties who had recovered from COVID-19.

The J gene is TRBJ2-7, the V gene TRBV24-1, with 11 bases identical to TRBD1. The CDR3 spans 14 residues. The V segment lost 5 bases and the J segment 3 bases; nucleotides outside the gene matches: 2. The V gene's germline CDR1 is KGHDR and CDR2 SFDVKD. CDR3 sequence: CATSVGTGGYEQYF. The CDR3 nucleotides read TGTGCCACCAGTGTTGGGACAGGGGGCTACGAGCAGTACTTC.

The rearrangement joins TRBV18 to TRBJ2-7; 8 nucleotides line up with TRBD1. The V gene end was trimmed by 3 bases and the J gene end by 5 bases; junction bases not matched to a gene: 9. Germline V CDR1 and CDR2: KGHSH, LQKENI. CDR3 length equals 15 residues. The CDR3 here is CASSPPGQGTDEQYF. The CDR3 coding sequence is TGTGCCAGCTCACCCCCCGGACAGGGAACCGACGAGCAGTACTTC.

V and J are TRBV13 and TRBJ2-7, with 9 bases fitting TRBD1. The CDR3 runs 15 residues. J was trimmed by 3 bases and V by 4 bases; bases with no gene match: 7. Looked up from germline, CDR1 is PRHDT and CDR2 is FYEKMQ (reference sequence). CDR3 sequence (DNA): TGTGCCAGCAGCTCTACCGGGACAGGGTTCTACGAGCAGTACTTC. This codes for CASSSTGTGFYEQYF.

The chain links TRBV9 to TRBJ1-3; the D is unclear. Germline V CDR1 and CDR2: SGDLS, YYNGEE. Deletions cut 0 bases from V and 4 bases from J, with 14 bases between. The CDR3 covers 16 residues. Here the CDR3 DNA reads TGTGCCAGCAGCGTAGGAGGGTCAGTATGGGGAAACACCATATATTTT. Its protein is CASSVGGSVWGNTIYF.

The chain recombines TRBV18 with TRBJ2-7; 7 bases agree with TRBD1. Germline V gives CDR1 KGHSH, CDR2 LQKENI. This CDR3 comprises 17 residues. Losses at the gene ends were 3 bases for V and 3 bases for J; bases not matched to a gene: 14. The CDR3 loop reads CASSPRGDGRGNYEQYF. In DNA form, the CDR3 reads TGTGCCAGCTCACCGCGAGGGGATGGCAGGGGGAACTACGAGCAGTACTTC.

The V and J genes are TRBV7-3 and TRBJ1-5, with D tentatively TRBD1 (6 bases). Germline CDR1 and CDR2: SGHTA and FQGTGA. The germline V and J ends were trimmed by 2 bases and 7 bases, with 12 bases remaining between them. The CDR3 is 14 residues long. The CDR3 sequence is CASSLRGAGQPQHF. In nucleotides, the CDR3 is TGTGCCAGCAGCTTACGGGGGGCAGGGCAGCCCCAGCATTTT. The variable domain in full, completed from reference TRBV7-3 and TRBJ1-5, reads GAGVSQTPSNKVTEKGKYVELRCDPISGHTALYWYRQSLGQGPEFLIYFQGTGAADDSGLPNDRFFAVRPEGSVSTLKIQRTERGDSAVYLCASSLRGAGQPQHFGDGTRLSIL.

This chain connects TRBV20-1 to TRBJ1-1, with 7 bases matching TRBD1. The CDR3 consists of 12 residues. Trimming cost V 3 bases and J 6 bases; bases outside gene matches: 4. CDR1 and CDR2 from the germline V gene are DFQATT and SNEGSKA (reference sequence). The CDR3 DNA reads TGCAGTGCTAGTAGGCAGGGGGCTGAAGCTTTCTTT. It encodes CSASRQGAEAFF.

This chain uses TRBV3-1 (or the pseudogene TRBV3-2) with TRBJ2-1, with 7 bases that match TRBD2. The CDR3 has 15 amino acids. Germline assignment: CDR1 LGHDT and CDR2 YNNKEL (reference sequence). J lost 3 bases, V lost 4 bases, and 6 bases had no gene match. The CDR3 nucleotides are TGTGCCAGCAGCCTCGCGGGAGTCGTCTACAATGAGCAGTTCTTC. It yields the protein CASSLAGVVYNEQFF.

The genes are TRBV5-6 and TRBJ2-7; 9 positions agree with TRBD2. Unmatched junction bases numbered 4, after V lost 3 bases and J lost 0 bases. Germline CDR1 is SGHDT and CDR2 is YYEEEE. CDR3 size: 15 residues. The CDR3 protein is CASSWSGRLSYEQYF. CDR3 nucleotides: TGTGCCAGCAGCTGGAGCGGGAGGCTCTCCTACGAGCAGTACTTC.

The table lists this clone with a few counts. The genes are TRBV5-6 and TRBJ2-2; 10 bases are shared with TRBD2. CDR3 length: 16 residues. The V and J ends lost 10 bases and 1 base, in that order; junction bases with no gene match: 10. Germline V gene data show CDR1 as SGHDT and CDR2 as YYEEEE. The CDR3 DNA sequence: TGTGCCTGTAACAGAAGACTAGCGGGGAACACCGGGGAGCTGTTTTTT. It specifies CACNRRLAGNTGELFF.

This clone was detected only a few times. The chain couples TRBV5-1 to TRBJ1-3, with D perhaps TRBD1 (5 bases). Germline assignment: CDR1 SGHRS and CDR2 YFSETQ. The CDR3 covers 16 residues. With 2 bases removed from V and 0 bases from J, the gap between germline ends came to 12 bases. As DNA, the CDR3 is TGCGCCAGCAGCTTTGGCGGGGCCTTCTCTGGAAACACCATATATTTT. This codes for CASSFGGAFSGNTIYF.

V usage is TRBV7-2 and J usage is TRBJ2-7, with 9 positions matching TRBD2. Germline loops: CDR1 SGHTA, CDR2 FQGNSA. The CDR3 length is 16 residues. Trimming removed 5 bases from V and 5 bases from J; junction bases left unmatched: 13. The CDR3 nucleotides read TGTGCCAGCAGCCCCTATCTAGCGGGGCGTCGGGACGAGCAGTACTTC. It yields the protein CASSPYLAGRRDEQYF.

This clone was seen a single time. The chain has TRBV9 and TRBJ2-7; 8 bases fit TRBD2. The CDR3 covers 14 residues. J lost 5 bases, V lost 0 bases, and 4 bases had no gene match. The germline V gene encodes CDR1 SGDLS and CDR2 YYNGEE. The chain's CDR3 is CASSVAGGPDEQYF. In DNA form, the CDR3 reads TGTGCCAGCAGCGTAGCGGGAGGGCCGGACGAGCAGTACTTC.